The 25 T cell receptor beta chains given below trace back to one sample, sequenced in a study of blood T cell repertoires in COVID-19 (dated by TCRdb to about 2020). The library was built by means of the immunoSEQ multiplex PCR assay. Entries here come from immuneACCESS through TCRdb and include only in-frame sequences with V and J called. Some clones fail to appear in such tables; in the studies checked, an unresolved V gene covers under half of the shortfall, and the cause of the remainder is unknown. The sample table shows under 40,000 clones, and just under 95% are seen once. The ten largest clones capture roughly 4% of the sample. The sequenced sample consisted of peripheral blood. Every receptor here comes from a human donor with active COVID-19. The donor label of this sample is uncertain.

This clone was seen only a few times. CDR3 bases: TGTGCCGTCTTACAGGGGAACACTGAAGCTTTCTTT. Its translation: CAVLQGNTEAFF. The chain combines TRBV10-3 with TRBJ1-1; possibly TRBD1 for D (6 bases). The V end lost 11 bases, the J end lost 1 base, and 11 bases lay between the germline ends. This CDR3 contains 12 residues. Germline V gene sequence: CDR1 ENHRY, CDR2 SYGVKD.

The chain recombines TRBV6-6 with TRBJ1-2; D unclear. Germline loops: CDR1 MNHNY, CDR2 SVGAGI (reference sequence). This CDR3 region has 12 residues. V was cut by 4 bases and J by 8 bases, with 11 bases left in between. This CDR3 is CASSSQVRGYTF. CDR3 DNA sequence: TGTGCCAGCAGTTCGCAAGTGAGGGGCTACACCTTC.

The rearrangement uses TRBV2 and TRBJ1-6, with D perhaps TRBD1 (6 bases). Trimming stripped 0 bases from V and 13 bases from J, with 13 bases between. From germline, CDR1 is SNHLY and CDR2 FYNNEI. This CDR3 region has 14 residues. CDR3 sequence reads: CASSEADSGVPLHF. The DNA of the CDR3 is TGTGCCAGCAGTGAAGCGGACAGCGGCGTTCCCCTCCACTTT.

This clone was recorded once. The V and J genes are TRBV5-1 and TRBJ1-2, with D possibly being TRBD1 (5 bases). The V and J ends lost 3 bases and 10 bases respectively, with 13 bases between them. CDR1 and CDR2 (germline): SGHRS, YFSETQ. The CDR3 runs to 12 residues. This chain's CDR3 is CASSSTGDHYTF. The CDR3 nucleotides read TGCGCCAGCAGCTCGACGGGGGACCACTACACCTTC.

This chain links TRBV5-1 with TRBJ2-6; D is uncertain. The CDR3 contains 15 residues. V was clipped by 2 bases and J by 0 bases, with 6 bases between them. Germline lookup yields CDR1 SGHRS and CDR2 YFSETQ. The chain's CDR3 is CASSFGRSGANVLTF. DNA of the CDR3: TGCGCCAGCAGCTTTGGGCGCTCTGGGGCCAACGTCCTGACTTTC.

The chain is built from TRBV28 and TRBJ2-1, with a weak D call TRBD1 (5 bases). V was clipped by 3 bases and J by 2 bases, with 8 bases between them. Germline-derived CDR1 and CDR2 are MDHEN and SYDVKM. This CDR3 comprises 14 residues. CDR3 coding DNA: TGTGCCAGCAGTTTGTCAGGGACCTACAATGAGCAGTTCTTC. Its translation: CASSLSGTYNEQFF.

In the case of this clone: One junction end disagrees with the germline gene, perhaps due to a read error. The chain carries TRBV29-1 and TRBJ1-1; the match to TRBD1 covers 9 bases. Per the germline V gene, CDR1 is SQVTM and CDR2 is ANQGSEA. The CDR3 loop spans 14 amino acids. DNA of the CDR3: TGCAGCGTTGTCGGACAGGGGAAGAACTCTGAAGCTTTCTTT. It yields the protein CSVVGQGKNSEAFF. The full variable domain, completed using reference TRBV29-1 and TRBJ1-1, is SAVISQKPSRDICQRGTSLTIQCQVDSQVTMMFWYRQQPGQSLTLIATANQGSEATYESGFVIDKFPISRPNLTFSTLTVSNMSPEDSSIYLCSVVGQGKNSEAFFGQGTRLTVV.

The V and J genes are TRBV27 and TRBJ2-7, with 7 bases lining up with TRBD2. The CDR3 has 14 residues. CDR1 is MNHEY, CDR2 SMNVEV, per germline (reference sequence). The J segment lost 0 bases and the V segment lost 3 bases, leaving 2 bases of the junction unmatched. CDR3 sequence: CASSLTSYSYEQYF. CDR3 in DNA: TGTGCCAGCAGTTTGACTAGCTACTCCTACGAGCAGTACTTC.

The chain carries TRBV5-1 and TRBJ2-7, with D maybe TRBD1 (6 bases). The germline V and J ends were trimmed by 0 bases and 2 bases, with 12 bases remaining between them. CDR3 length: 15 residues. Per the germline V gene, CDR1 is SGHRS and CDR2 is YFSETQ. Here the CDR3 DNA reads TGCGCCAGCAGCTTGGGCGGACAGTGGCCCTACGAGCAGTACTTC. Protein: CASSLGGQWPYEQYF.

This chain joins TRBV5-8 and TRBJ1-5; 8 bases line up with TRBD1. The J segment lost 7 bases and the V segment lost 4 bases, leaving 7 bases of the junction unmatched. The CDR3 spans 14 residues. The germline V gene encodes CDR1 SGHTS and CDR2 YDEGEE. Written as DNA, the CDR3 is TGTGCCAGCAGCCTGGGGACAGGCAGGCAGCCCCAGCATTTT. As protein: CASSLGTGRQPQHF. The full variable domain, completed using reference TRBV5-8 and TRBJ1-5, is EAGVTQSPTHLIKTRGQQATLRCSPISGHTSVYWYQQALGLGLQFLLWYDEGEERNRGNFPPRFSGRQFPNYSSELNVNALELEDSALYLCASSLGTGRQPQHFGDGTRLSIL.

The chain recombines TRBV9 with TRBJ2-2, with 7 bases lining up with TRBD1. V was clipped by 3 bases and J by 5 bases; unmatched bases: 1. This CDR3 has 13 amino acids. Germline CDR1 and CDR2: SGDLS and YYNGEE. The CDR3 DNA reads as TGTGCCAGCAGCGCCAGGGGGACCGGGGAGCTGTTTTTT. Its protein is CASSARGTGELFF.

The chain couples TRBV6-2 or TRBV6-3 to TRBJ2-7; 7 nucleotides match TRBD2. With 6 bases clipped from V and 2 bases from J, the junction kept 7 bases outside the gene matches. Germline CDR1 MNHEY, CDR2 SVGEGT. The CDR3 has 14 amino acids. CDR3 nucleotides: TGTGCCAGCAGCCGCGTGGGGGGGGCCTACGAGCAGTACTTC. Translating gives CASSRVGGAYEQYF.

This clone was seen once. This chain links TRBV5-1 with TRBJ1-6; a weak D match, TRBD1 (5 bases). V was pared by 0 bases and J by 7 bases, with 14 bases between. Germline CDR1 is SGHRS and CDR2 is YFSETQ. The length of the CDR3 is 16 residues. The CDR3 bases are TGCGCCAGCAGCTTGGATGGGAGCGGGGACAATTCACCCCTCCACTTT. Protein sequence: CASSLDGSGDNSPLHF.

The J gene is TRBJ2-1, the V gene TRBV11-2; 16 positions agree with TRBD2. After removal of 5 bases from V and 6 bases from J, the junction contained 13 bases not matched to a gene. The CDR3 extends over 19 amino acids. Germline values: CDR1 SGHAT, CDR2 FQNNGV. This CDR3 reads CASSERLGLAGGSGNEQFF. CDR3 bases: TGTGCCAGCAGCGAGCGACTGGGACTAGCGGGGGGGTCCGGCAATGAGCAGTTCTTC.

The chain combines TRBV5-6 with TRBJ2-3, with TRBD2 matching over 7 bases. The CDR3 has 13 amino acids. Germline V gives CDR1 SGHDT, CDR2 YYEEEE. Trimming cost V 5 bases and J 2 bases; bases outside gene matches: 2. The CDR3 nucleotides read TGTGCCAGCAGGGGACTAAACACAGATACGCAGTATTTT. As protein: CASRGLNTDTQYF.

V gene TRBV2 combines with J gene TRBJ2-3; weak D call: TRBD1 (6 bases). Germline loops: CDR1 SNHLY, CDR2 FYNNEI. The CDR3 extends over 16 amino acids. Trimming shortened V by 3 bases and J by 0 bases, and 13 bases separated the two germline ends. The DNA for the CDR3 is TGTGCCAGCAGTGATGGGGGCGGAGTTAGCACAGATACGCAGTATTTT. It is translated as CASSDGGGVSTDTQYF.

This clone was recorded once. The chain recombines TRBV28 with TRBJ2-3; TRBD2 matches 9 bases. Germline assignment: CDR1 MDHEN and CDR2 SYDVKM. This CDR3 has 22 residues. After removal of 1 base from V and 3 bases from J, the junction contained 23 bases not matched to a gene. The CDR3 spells CASSLLSGIAGVPGIRTDTQYF. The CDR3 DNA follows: TGTGCCAGCAGTTTATTGAGTGGGATAGCGGGAGTTCCAGGGATTAGGACAGATACGCAGTATTTT. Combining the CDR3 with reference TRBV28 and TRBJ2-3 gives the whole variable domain DVKVTQSSRYLVKRTGEKVFLECVQDMDHENMFWYRQDPGLGLRLIYFSYDVKMKEKGDIPEGYSVSREKKERFSLILESASTNQTSMYLCASSLLSGIAGVPGIRTDTQYFGPGTRLTVL.

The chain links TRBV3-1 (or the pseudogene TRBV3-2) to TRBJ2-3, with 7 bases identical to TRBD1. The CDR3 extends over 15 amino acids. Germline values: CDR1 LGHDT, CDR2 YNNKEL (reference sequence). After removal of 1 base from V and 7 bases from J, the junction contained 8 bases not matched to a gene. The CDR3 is CASSQGGQNMNTQYF. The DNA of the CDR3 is TGTGCCAGCAGCCAAGGGGGACAGAACATGAATACGCAGTATTTT.

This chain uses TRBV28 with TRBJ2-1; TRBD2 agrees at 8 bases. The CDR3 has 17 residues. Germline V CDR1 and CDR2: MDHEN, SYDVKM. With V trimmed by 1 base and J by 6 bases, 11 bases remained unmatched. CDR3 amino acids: CASSLSFLSGTRNEQFF. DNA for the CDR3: TGTGCCAGCAGTTTATCGTTCCTTAGCGGGACACGCAATGAGCAGTTCTTC.

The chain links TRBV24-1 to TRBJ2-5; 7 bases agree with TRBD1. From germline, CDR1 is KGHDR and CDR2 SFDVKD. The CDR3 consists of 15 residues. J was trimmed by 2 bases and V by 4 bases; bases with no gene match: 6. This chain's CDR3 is CATSDPTGYQETQYF. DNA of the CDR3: TGTGCCACCAGTGACCCGACAGGGTATCAAGAGACCCAGTACTTC.

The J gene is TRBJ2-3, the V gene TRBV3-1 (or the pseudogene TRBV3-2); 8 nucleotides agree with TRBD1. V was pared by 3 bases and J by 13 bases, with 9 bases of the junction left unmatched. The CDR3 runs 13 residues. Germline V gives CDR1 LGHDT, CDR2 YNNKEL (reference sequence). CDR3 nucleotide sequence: TGTGCCAGCAGCCATCCAGGGGGCGGGACGAAGTATTTT. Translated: CASSHPGGGTKYF.

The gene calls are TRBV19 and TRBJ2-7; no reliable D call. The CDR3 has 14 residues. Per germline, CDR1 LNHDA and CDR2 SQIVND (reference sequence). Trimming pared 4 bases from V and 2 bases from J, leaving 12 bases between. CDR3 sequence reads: CASSTGYHTYEQYF. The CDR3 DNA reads TGTGCCAGTAGTACAGGCTATCACACCTACGAGCAGTACTTC.

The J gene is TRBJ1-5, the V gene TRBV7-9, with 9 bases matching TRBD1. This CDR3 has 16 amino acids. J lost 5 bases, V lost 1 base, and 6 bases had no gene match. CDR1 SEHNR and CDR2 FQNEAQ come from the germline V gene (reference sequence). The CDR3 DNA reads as TGTGCCAGCAGCTTAGGAGACAGGGGGAGGGATCAGCCCCAGCATTTT. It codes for CASSLGDRGRDQPQHF.

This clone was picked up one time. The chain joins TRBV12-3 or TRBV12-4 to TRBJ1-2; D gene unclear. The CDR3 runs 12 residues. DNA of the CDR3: TGTGCTAGCTCGCGGAGGGCCTATGGCTACACCTTC. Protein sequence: CASSRRAYGYTF.

The chain's CDR3 is CATSASAGQGNYEQYF. CDR3 coding DNA: TGTGCCACCAGTGCCTCTGCGGGGCAGGGAAACTACGAGCAGTACTTC. The genes are TRBV24-1 and TRBJ2-7; TRBD2 might be the D (6 bases). This CDR3 region has 16 residues. Between the trimmed V and J ends, which lost 5 bases and 3 bases, there was a span of 19 bases. CDR1 KGHDR and CDR2 SFDVKD come from the germline V gene.